Listed below are T cell receptor beta chains from one sample, sequenced in a study of CD8+CD57+ T cells in acquired aplastic anemia. TCRdb reanalysed the reads using MiXCR and keeps one entry per CDR3 protein. The data hold roughly 150,000 distinct CDR3 sequences, with less than 60% observed a single time. The sample comprised sorted CD4+, CD8+, or CD8+CD57+ T cells (not recorded which) from PBMCs. Receptors were obtained from a human donor with aplastic anemia. Each CDR3 is given with its conserved first and last residue. Fields, in order: CDR3 protein, V gene.

CDR3: CASSQMAGGSYEQYF
V: TRBV4-3

CDR3: CASTWTGVTYEQYF
V: TRBV7-9

CDR3: CASSRQCGTSTDTQYF
V: TRBV11-2

CDR3: CAIPGGSTDTQYF
V: TRBV10-3

CDR3: CASSVTGTNYGYTF
V: TRBV19

CDR3: CASSLGQGGGGELFF
V: TRBV7-2

CDR3: CAIRSATGANVLTF
V: TRBV10-3

CDR3: CASGGENTEAFF
V: TRBV9

CDR3: CASTGQGYGYTF
V: TRBV7-2

CDR3: CATSAQGAYNEQFF
V: TRBV24-1

CDR3: CAISEAGGYGYTF
V: TRBV10-3

CDR3: CSAETGAEQYF
V: TRBV29-1

CDR3: CASSPGATGIGSPLHF
V: TRBV25-1

CDR3: CSAHVGGSGSSTDTQYF
V: TRBV20-1

CDR3: CASSPPGEDEQFF
V: TRBV4-1

CDR3: CASSTASEGEQFF
V: TRBV12-3/TRBV12-4

CDR3: CSVPRQSNQPQHF
V: TRBV29-1

CDR3: CSAFYGNEQFF
V: TRBV20-1

CDR3: CAISMIPGDVSTEAFF
V: TRBV10-3

CDR3: CASSRTGGLGYTF
V: TRBV7-2

CDR3: CSVKWGGSTEAFF
V: TRBV29-1

CDR3: CSVELAGYTTNYGYTF
V: TRBV29-1

CDR3: CATSDSGLAGSGELFF
V: TRBV24-1

CDR3: CSARDGGKETQYF
V: TRBV20-1

CDR3: CAISSRQGAAYEQYF
V: TRBV10-3

CDR3: CSARRGGAQETQYF
V: TRBV20-1

CDR3: CATSRPQLHGSLVGTDTQYF
V: TRBV15

CDR3: CAWSTLPGVPQHF
V: TRBV30

CDR3: CASIVRDRGQETQYF
V: TRBV11-1

CDR3: CAISSGVGSETEAFF
V: TRBV10-3

CDR3: CASSYRGSYTF
V: TRBV6-5

CDR3: CSVVVLAGAGDTQYF
V: TRBV29-1

CDR3: CASRATGAGNTIYF
V: TRBV2

CDR3: CASRGALTDTQYF
V: TRBV25-1

CDR3: CSVDSSGWDTEAFF
V: TRBV29-1

CDR3: CSARDLRSQETQYF
V: TRBV20-1

CDR3: CASSSGTSGSGNEQFF
V: TRBV13

CDR3: CSARDGGVGTQYF
V: TRBV20-1

CDR3: CSARDLAGLATQYF
V: TRBV20-1

CDR3: CASGGGLLPEQFF
V: TRBV2

CDR3: CASSLQGETEAFF
V: TRBV7-2

CDR3: CASSLTTGVKYNEQFF
V: TRBV7-3

CDR3: CATSEAGTYGYTF
V: TRBV24-1

CDR3: CASSSRGSGTGELFF
V: TRBV7-3

CDR3: CASSLPSTGATEAFF
V: TRBV5-4

CDR3: CASSPLPPAGTDTQYF
V: TRBV18

CDR3: CASSWDAGLRGYTF
V: TRBV19

CDR3: CASSLQRGGNVLTF
V: TRBV7-9

CDR3: CAISEPSRTETYEQYF
V: TRBV10-3

CDR3: CAISESGGLNEQFF
V: TRBV10-3

CDR3: CAWKGGRPETQYF
V: TRBV30

CDR3: CSARAFGYTF
V: TRBV20-1

CDR3: CASSYTQGIEKLFF
V: TRBV6-5

CDR3: CASSLNGATCNSPLHF
V: TRBV28

CDR3: CASSLKRGRSYEQYF
V: TRBV7-9